The 27 T cell receptor beta chains listed next were all sequenced from one sample in a study of immune evolution from preneoplasia to lung adenocarcinoma. Clones were read by immunoSEQ multiplex PCR, and TCRdb kept only the in-frame ones, dropping some. The sample has roughly 7,300 clones, 74% seen once. The sequenced sample was FFPE atypical adenomatous hyperplasia tissue from the lung. The subset was: atypical adenomatous hyperplasia (AAH), lung preneoplasia. These receptors all stem from an older donor with lung adenocarcinoma. Some clones in this sample may be carry-over from other donors' samples.

J is TRBJ2-5 and V is TRBV5-1; 7 bases align to TRBD1. V shed 0 bases and J 4 bases; nucleotides not matched to a gene: 3. CDR3 length: 14 amino acids. The germline CDR1 and CDR2 sequences are SGHRS and YFSETQ. CDR3 region: CASSLEAGGETQYF. In DNA, the CDR3 is TGCGCCAGCAGCTTGGAGGCAGGGGGAGAGACCCAGTACTTC.

This rearrangement joins TRBV2 to TRBJ1-2; D is unresolved. V lost 6 bases to trimming and J lost 2 bases, with 10 bases between them. The CDR3 consists of 13 residues. Germline V lookup: CDR1 SNHLY, CDR2 FYNNEI. CDR3 sequence: CASSDDMNYGYTF. The CDR3 coding sequence is TGTGCCAGCAGCGATGACATGAACTATGGCTACACCTTC.

The chain recombines TRBV9 with TRBJ1-2; TRBD1 is a possible D gene (5 bases). V lost 3 bases, J lost 3 bases, and 12 bases lay in between. The CDR3 runs to 14 residues. Germline lookup yields CDR1 SGDLS and CDR2 YYNGEE. The CDR3 loop is CASSALTGYYGYTF. CDR3 DNA: TGTGCCAGCAGCGCCCTTACAGGATACTATGGCTACACCTTC.

The gene calls are TRBV14 and TRBJ2-3, with 9 bases identical to TRBD2. V shed 7 bases, J shed 7 bases, and the junction held 9 bases outside the gene matches. The CDR3 has 14 amino acids. Germline assignment: CDR1 SGHDN and CDR2 FVKESK. The CDR3 reads CASKVAGDGNTQYF. CDR3 nucleotide sequence: TGTGCCAGCAAGGTAGCGGGGGATGGGAATACGCAGTATTTT.

V is TRBV11-3 and J is TRBJ2-1; D tentatively reads TRBD1 or TRBD2 (6 bases each). The CDR3 contains 14 residues. The germline CDR1 and CDR2 sequences are SGHNT and YENEEA. Deletions cut 3 bases from V and 4 bases from J, with 10 bases between. In DNA, the CDR3 is TGTGCCAGCAGCTTCGGGGGCCCTTACAATGAGCAGTTCTTC. As protein: CASSFGGPYNEQFF.

Of note for this clone: This could be a read error, since a much larger clone is one nucleotide away. The rearrangement links TRBV6-5 to TRBJ2-6, with D unclear. Germline V gene sequence: CDR1 MNHEY, CDR2 SVGAGI. This CDR3 has 13 amino acids. CDR3 coding DNA: TGTGCCACCCTCAGTCCTGGGACCAACGTCCTGACTTTC. It translates to CATLSPGTNVLTF.

The chain couples TRBV7-8 to TRBJ1-6; D unclear. Between the trimmed V and J ends, which lost 5 bases and 9 bases, there was a span of 20 bases. Germline-derived CDR1 and CDR2 are SGHVS and FQNEAQ. The CDR3 spans 16 residues. CDR3 sequence: CASSLQTLMGVSPLHF. CDR3 nucleotide sequence: TGTGCCAGCAGCCTACAAACCCTGATGGGAGTTTCACCCCTCCACTTT.

This clone was recorded once. V gene TRBV7-2 combines with J gene TRBJ2-7; 9 bases line up with TRBD1. The CDR3 covers 15 residues. Per the germline V gene, CDR1 is SGHTA and CDR2 is FQGNSA. V shed 5 bases, J shed 0 bases, and the junction held 5 bases outside the gene matches. CDR3 nucleotide sequence: TGTGCCAGCAGCCGGGACAGGGCTATCTCCTACGAGCAGTACTTC. Residues: CASSRDRAISYEQYF.

The chain uses TRBV6-1 and TRBJ2-3; 15 nucleotides line up with TRBD2. Per the germline V gene, CDR1 is MNHNS and CDR2 is SASEGT. Unmatched junction bases numbered 8, after V lost 5 bases and J lost 5 bases. This CDR3 is 17 amino acids long. The CDR3: CASSQGLAGGHVDTQYF. In nucleotides, the CDR3 is TGTGCCAGCAGTCAAGGACTAGCGGGGGGGCATGTAGATACGCAGTATTTT.

V usage is TRBV7-2 and J usage is TRBJ2-6; 8 bases are shared with TRBD1. CDR3 length: 18 residues. Germline loops: CDR1 SGHTA, CDR2 FQGNSA. Unmatched junction bases numbered 7, after V lost 3 bases and J lost 0 bases. CDR3 nucleotide sequence: TGTGCCAGCAGCTTGTGGGACAGGACCTCCTCTGGGGCCAACGTCCTGACTTTC. Translated: CASSLWDRTSSGANVLTF.

V and J are TRBV15 and TRBJ2-3, with TRBD1 identical over 8 bases. Germline lookup yields CDR1 LNHNV and CDR2 YYDKDF (reference sequence). Trimming at V came to 8 bases and at J to 3 bases, leaving 10 bases not matched to a gene. The CDR3 has 15 amino acids. CDR3 in amino acids: CATRQGSAGTDTQYF. For the CDR3, the DNA is TGTGCCACCCGACAGGGGTCGGCTGGTACAGATACGCAGTATTTT.

J is TRBJ1-2 and V is TRBV29-1; 7 bases map to TRBD1. CDR3 length equals 14 residues. Losses at the gene ends were 1 base for V and 3 bases for J; bases not matched to a gene: 5. Germline V gives CDR1 SQVTM, CDR2 ANQGSEA. The DNA of the CDR3 is TGCAGCGTTGAAGCCGGCAGGGGGGACTATGGCTACACCTTC. This translates into CSVEAGRGDYGYTF. Full variable domain (remainder filled in from reference TRBV29-1 and TRBJ1-2): SAVISQKPSRDICQRGTSLTIQCQVDSQVTMMFWYRQQPGQSLTLIATANQGSEATYESGFVIDKFPISRPNLTFSTLTVSNMSPEDSSIYLCSVEAGRGDYGYTFGSGTRLTVV.

This chain joins TRBV7-8 and TRBJ1-2; 10 bases agree with TRBD1. Unmatched junction bases numbered 7, after V lost 5 bases and J lost 7 bases. The CDR3 has 14 residues. The germline V gene has CDR1 SGHVS and CDR2 FQNEAQ. The CDR3, as DNA: TGTGCCAGCAGCCCCCGGACAGGGGGTGGTGGCTACACCTTC. It encodes CASSPRTGGGGYTF.

V is TRBV6-5 and J is TRBJ1-5; 8 nucleotides line up with TRBD1. The CDR3 sequence is 13 residues long. CDR1 is MNHEY and CDR2 is SVGAGI in the germline V gene. The junction had 3 bases not matched to a gene; V was cut back by 4 bases and J by 7 bases. CDR3 DNA: TGTGCCAGCAGTTCAGGGGGCCGGCAGCCCCAGCATTTT. Amino acids: CASSSGGRQPQHF.

The chain carries TRBV9 and TRBJ2-2; D may be TRBD1 or TRBD2 (5 bases each). Germline V CDR1 and CDR2: SGDLS, YYNGEE. The CDR3 has 16 amino acids. Deletions cut 4 bases from V and 5 bases from J, with 18 bases between. As DNA, the CDR3 is TGTGCCAGCAGCCCAGGGAGAACCACGGGGACCGGGGAGCTGTTTTTT. Translated: CASSPGRTTGTGELFF.

The chain is built from TRBV5-6 and TRBJ2-1; 13 bases match TRBD2. With 2 bases clipped from V and 8 bases from J, the junction kept 7 bases outside the gene matches. The length of the CDR3 is 16 residues. Germline loops: CDR1 SGHDT, CDR2 YYEEEE. The CDR3 region is CASSFGGTSGIYEQFF. Here the CDR3 DNA reads TGTGCCAGCAGCTTTGGGGGGACTAGCGGGATCTATGAGCAGTTCTTC.

J is TRBJ2-7 and V is TRBV7-2, with D perhaps given as TRBD1 or TRBD2 (5 bases each). Trimming removed 7 bases at V and 5 bases at J, with 18 bases between. CDR3 length: 14 amino acids. The germline V gene encodes CDR1 SGHTA and CDR2 FQGNSA. The CDR3 region is CASTAGTGQDEQYF. The CDR3 bases are TGTGCCAGCACTGCGGGCACAGGTCAGGACGAGCAGTACTTC.

A few counts support this clone. This chain uses TRBV20-1 with TRBJ2-7, with 7 bases fitting TRBD2. Germline CDR1 DFQATT, CDR2 SNEGSKA (reference sequence). V dropped 5 bases and J dropped 3; count of bases not matched to a gene: 1. The CDR3 runs 11 residues. CDR3 in amino acids: CSARDYYEQYF. CDR3 bases: TGCAGTGCTCGGGACTACTACGAGCAGTACTTC.

This clone is labeled medium-sized. The chain couples TRBV19 to TRBJ1-5; D may be TRBD1 (5 bases). CDR1 and CDR2 from the germline V gene are LNHDA and SQIVND (reference sequence). The CDR3 length is 15 residues. The V and J ends lost 1 base and 6 bases respectively, with 13 bases between them. CDR3 DNA: TGTGCCAGTAGTATAGGTTGGGCAGGGAGTCAGCCCCAGCATTTT. Amino acids: CASSIGWAGSQPQHF.

The V gene is TRBV28, the J gene TRBJ1-4; the D gene is possibly TRBD1 (5 bases). The V gene's germline CDR1 is MDHEN and CDR2 SYDVKM. The CDR3 spans 15 residues. Trimming pared 6 bases from V and 6 bases from J, leaving 17 bases between. CDR3 DNA sequence: TGTGCCAGCAGCCCAGGGAGTTCGGGGGATGAAAAACTGTTTTTT. Translating gives CASSPGSSGDEKLFF.

The V gene is TRBV6-6, the J gene TRBJ1-2; a possible D gene is TRBD1 (5 bases). Deletions cut 4 bases from V and 5 bases from J, with 20 bases between. This CDR3 spans 16 amino acids. CDR1 is MNHNY and CDR2 is SVGAGI in the germline V gene (reference sequence). CDR3 in amino acids: CASSSAGGSGKYGYTF. CDR3 DNA: TGTGCCAGCAGTTCCGCGGGGGGATCGGGGAAGTATGGCTACACCTTC.

This clone was seen once. The V and J genes are TRBV30 and TRBJ1-2; 11 bases are a match to TRBD1. Germline CDR1 and CDR2: GTSNPN and SVGIG (reference sequence). Trimming cost V 1 base and J 8 bases; bases outside gene matches: 0. This CDR3 is built from 12 residues. CDR3 sequence reads: CAWSGTGGGYTF. CDR3 coding DNA: TGTGCCTGGAGTGGGACAGGGGGCGGCTACACCTTC.

The chain is built from TRBV4-3 and TRBJ1-2, with TRBD1 matching over 7 bases. The CDR3 runs 16 residues. Germline-derived CDR1 and CDR2 are LGHNA and YSLEER. After removal of 2 bases from V and 4 bases from J, the junction contained 10 bases not matched to a gene. The chain's CDR3 is CASSQNRGGGGYGYTF. The CDR3 DNA reads as TGCGCCAGCAGCCAAAACAGGGGCGGGGGGGGCTATGGCTACACCTTC.

CDR3 nucleotides: TGTGCCAGCAGCGTAGGCCCCCCAACTCAGGGGACCGGGGAGCTGTTTTTT. It codes for CASSVGPPTQGTGELFF. The chain combines TRBV9 with TRBJ2-2, with D perhaps matching TRBD1 (6 bases). The CDR3 extends over 17 amino acids. Per germline, CDR1 SGDLS and CDR2 YYNGEE. The ends were cut back, 0 bases at V and 5 bases at J, with 17 bases in the middle.

This clone was found a few times. The gene calls are TRBV7-9 and TRBJ2-1; D gene uncertain. The CDR3 length is 14 residues. Between the trimmed V and J ends, which lost 1 base and 8 bases, there was a span of 12 bases. From germline, CDR1 is SEHNR and CDR2 FQNEAQ (reference sequence). In nucleotides, the CDR3 is TGTGCCAGCAGCTTAGGGGTAGGGTCGGATGAGCAGTTCTTC. This sequence encodes CASSLGVGSDEQFF.

The chain has TRBV11-3 and TRBJ2-2; D gene ambiguous. There are 15 residues in the CDR3. Germline-derived CDR1 and CDR2 are SGHNT and YENEEA. V lost 7 bases and J lost 5, with 17 bases in between. The CDR3 coding sequence is TGTGCCAGCACCTTCGACATCTCCGGGACCGGGGAGCTGTTTTTT. It specifies CASTFDISGTGELFF.

The V and J genes are TRBV19 and TRBJ1-5; possibly TRBD1 for D (5 bases). V was cut by 3 bases and J by 2 bases, with 11 bases left in between. Germline-derived CDR1 and CDR2 are LNHDA and SQIVND (reference sequence). This CDR3 spans 15 amino acids. The CDR3: CASSMDNKGNQPQHF. The CDR3 region has the DNA TGTGCCAGTAGTATGGACAACAAGGGCAATCAGCCCCAGCATTTT.